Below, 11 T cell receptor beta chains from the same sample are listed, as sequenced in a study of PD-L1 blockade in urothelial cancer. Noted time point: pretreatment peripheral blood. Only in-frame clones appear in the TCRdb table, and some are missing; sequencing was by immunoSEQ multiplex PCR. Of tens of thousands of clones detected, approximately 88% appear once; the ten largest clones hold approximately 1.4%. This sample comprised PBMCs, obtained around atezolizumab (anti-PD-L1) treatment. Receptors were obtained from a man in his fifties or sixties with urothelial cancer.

The CDR3 DNA is TGTGCCAGCAGCTTAGTTATTGAGGGAGTGCCCGAGCAGTACTTC. It codes for CASSLVIEGVPEQYF. The chain links TRBV7-2 to TRBJ2-7, with a tentative D call TRBD2 (5 bases). The ends were cut back, 1 base at V and 6 bases at J, with 16 bases in the middle. The length of the CDR3 is 15 residues. The V gene's germline CDR1 is SGHTA and CDR2 FQGNSA. Based on the CDR3 plus reference TRBV7-2 and TRBJ2-7, the full variable domain is GAGVSQSPSNKVTEKGKDVELRCDPISGHTALYWYRQSLGQGLEFLIYFQGNSAPDKSGLPSDRFSAERTGGSVSTLTIQRTQQEDSAVYLCASSLVIEGVPEQYFGPGTRLTVT.

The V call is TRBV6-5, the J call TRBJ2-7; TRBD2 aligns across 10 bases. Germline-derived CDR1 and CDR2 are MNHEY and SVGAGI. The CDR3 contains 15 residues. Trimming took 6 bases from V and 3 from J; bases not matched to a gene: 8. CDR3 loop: CASSPPSGSGYEQYF. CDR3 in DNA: TGTGCCAGCAGCCCTCCTAGCGGGAGTGGCTACGAGCAGTACTTC.

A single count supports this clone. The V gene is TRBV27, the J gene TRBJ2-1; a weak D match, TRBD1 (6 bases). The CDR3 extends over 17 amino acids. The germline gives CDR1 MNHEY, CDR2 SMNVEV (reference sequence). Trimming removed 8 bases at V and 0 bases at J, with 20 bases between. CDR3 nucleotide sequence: TGTGCCAGCCGACCCAGGACAGCCCTAAGCTCCTACAATGAGCAGTTCTTC. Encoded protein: CASRPRTALSSYNEQFF.

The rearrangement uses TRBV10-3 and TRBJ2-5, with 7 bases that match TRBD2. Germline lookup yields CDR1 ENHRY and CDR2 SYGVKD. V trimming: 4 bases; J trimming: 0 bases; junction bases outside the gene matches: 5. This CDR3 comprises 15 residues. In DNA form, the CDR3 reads TGTGCCATCAGTGGCACGGGGGGATACCAAGAGACCCAGTACTTC. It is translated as CAISGTGGYQETQYF.

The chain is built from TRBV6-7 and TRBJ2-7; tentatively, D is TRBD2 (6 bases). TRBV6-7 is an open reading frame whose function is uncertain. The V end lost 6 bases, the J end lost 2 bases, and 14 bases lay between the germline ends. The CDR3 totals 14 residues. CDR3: CASSPTSRAYEQYF. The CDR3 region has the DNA TGTGCCAGCAGCCCGACTAGTAGGGCCTACGAGCAGTACTTC.

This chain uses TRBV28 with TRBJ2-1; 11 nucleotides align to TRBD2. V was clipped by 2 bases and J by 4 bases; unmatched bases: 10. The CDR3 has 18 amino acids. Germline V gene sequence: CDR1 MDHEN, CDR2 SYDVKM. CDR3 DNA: TGTGCCAGCAGTTTACCCTTACCAGGGACTAGCGGTTACAATGAGCAGTTCTTC. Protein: CASSLPLPGTSGYNEQFF.

The CDR3 here is CASSIRGGGEQFF. In DNA form, the CDR3 reads TGTGCCAGTAGTATACGGGGGGGAGGTGAGCAGTTCTTC. The V gene is TRBV19, the J gene TRBJ2-1; TRBD2 matches at 8 bases. This CDR3 region has 13 residues. V lost 2 bases, J lost 9 bases, and 3 bases stayed unmatched. Germline V lookup: CDR1 LNHDA, CDR2 SQIVND (reference sequence).

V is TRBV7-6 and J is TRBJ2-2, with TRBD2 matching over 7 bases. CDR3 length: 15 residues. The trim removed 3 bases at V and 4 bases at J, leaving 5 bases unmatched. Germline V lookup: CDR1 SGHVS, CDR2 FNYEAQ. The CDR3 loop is CASSFSSGATGELFF. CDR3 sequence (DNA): TGTGCCAGCAGCTTCTCTAGCGGAGCCACCGGGGAGCTGTTTTTT.

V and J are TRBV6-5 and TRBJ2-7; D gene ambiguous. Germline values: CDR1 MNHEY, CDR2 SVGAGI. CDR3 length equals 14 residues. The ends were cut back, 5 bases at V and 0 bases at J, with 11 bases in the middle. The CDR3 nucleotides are TGTGCCAGCAGTGCATCAGCGTACTCCTACGAGCAGTACTTC. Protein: CASSASAYSYEQYF.

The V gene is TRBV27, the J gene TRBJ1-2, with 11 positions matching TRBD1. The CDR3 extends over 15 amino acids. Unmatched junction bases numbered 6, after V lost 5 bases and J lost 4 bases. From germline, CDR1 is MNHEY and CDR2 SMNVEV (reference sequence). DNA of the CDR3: TGTGCCAGCAGTCCTGGGACAGGGGGTGGCTATGGCTACACCTTC. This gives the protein CASSPGTGGGYGYTF.

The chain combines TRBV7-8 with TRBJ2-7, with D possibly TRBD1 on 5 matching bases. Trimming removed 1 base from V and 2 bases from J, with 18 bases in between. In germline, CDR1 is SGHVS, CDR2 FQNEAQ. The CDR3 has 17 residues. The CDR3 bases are TGTGCCAGCAGCTTAGGAATGGATGGGGCGTACACCTACGAGCAGTACTTC. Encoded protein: CASSLGMDGAYTYEQYF.